This record covers a single T cell receptor beta chain. The data were taken from a study of T cells after yellow fever vaccination. Study-wide context: Low-cell-number fractions underwent preparation using SMART-Seq v4 Ultra Low Input.

The CDR3 covers 17 residues. V was clipped by 7 bases and J by 4 bases, with 22 bases between them. Germline lookup yields CDR1 MNHEY and CDR2 SMNVEV (reference sequence). TCRdb analysed the 5' RACE reads with MiXCR anew, one entry per CDR3 protein. The sample lists 500,000 to 700,000 distinct CDR3 sequences; over 15% were seen once. This TCR was sampled from a man younger than 40 who received the YFV17D yellow fever vaccine. This sequence joins TRBV27 and TRBJ2-2, with D perhaps matching TRBD2 (6 bases). This sample comprised PBMCs, obtained 15 days after the yellow fever booster vaccination. The CDR3, as DNA: TGTGCCAGCACCAGACTAGTCACCCGGCGAGGCACCGGGGAGCTGTTTTTT. Residues: CASTRLVTRRGTGELFF.